The 21 T cell receptor beta chains in this list originate from one sample, sequenced in a study of T cell responses to AZD1222 COVID-19 vaccine. TCRdb's copy holds only in-frame clones and misses some; the assay was immunoSEQ multiplex PCR. The sample contains more than 150,000 clones, around nine tenths of which appear only once. The source was peripheral blood, collected on day 0 of AZD1222 vaccination. These receptors all come from an adult in good health.

CDR3 in amino acids: CASSLVPGANEKLFF. CDR3 coding DNA: TGCGCCAGCAGCTTGGTTCCAGGGGCTAATGAAAAACTGTTTTTT. The rearrangement joins TRBV5-1 to TRBJ1-4; tentatively, D is TRBD1 (6 bases). The germline V gene encodes CDR1 SGHRS and CDR2 YFSETQ. Trimming left V 0 bases short and J 3 bases short, with 9 bases between. This CDR3 is built from 15 residues.

V gene TRBV10-3 combines with J gene TRBJ2-3, with D possibly matching TRBD2 (6 bases). The length of the CDR3 is 16 residues. Looked up from germline, CDR1 is ENHRY and CDR2 is SYGVKD. Trimming took off 10 bases at V and 0 bases at J, with 20 bases between the two ends. The CDR3 loop reads CATHTPGRGSTDTQYF. CDR3 nucleotide sequence: TGTGCCACCCATACCCCAGGGCGGGGAAGCACAGATACGCAGTATTTT.

This rearrangement joins TRBV3-1 (or the pseudogene TRBV3-2) to TRBJ1-6, with 8 bases lining up with TRBD1. The V segment lost 6 bases and the J segment 4 bases; nucleotides outside the gene matches: 14. This CDR3 region has 18 residues. In germline, CDR1 is LGHDT, CDR2 YNNKEL (reference sequence). In DNA, the CDR3 is TGTGCCAGCAGGCCCGGACAGGGAACGTCGGTGTATAATTCACCCCTCCACTTT. Protein: CASRPGQGTSVYNSPLHF.

The chain employs TRBV11-1 and TRBJ2-3; TRBD2 agrees at 8 bases. V lost 4 bases to trimming and J lost 7 bases; unmatched junction nucleotides: 10. Germline V gene data show CDR1 as SGHAT and CDR2 as FQDESV (reference sequence). The CDR3 has 15 amino acids. CDR3 protein: CASSYESGSGNTQYF. As DNA, the CDR3 is TGTGCCAGCAGCTACGAAAGCGGGAGTGGGAATACGCAGTATTTT.

This clone was found once. The same CDR3 arises from other DNA sequences in this sample as well. The genes are TRBV5-1 and TRBJ1-5; D is undetermined. Germline lookup yields CDR1 SGHRS and CDR2 YFSETQ. Trimming took 5 bases from V and 0 from J, leaving 6 bases between them. The CDR3 loop spans 13 amino acids. The CDR3 DNA sequence: TGCGCCAGCAGGCGGGATAGCAATCAGCCCCAGCATTTT. Amino acid sequence: CASRRDSNQPQHF.

The J gene is TRBJ2-1, the V gene TRBV14, with D uncertain. CDR1 SGHDN and CDR2 FVKESK come from the germline V gene. The length of the CDR3 is 14 residues. With 4 bases removed from V and 4 bases from J, the gap between germline ends came to 11 bases. The CDR3 is CASSLILGYNEQFF. In nucleotides, the CDR3 is TGTGCCAGCAGCCTAATCCTCGGGTACAATGAGCAGTTCTTC.

This clone appeared a single time. V gene TRBV7-2 combines with J gene TRBJ2-4, with D perhaps matching TRBD2 (5 bases). Germline V gene data show CDR1 as SGHTA and CDR2 as FQGNSA. V was shortened by 4 bases and J by 0 bases, with 10 bases between the two germline ends. This CDR3 spans 15 amino acids. DNA of the CDR3: TGTGCCAGCAGCTCAAACGGACTAGCCAAAAACATTCAGTACTTC. Translating it yields CASSSNGLAKNIQYF.

V and J are TRBV27 and TRBJ1-2; D might be TRBD1 (6 bases). The CDR3 covers 14 residues. V lost 0 bases and J 4 bases, leaving 9 bases between the germline ends. Germline values: CDR1 MNHEY, CDR2 SMNVEV (reference sequence). CDR3 coding DNA: TGTGCCAGCAGTTTATCAGGGGGGGTCTATGGCTACACCTTC. Its translation: CASSLSGGVYGYTF.

The V gene is TRBV6-1, the J gene TRBJ1-2, with TRBD1 matching over 7 bases. Germline CDR1 reads MNHNS; CDR2 reads SASEGT. CDR3 length: 16 amino acids. V was clipped by 0 bases and J by 4 bases; unmatched bases: 8. CDR3 coding DNA: TGTGCCAGCAGTGAAGCGCGGTGGGACAGCGCCTATGGCTACACCTTC. Encoded protein: CASSEARWDSAYGYTF.

The chain has TRBV5-6 and TRBJ1-2; D remains ambiguous. Germline V gives CDR1 SGHDT, CDR2 YYEEEE. The V end lost 0 bases, the J end lost 6 bases, and 18 bases lay between the germline ends. CDR3 length equals 16 residues. The CDR3 nucleotides read TGTGCCAGCAGCTTGGGTTGGGCGGAGGGAAAGGATGGCTACACCTTC. This sequence encodes CASSLGWAEGKDGYTF. Drawing the rest from reference TRBV5-6 and TRBJ1-2, the complete variable domain is DAGVTQSPTHLIKTRGQQVTLRCSPKSGHDTVSWYQQALGQGPQFIFQYYEEEERQRGNFPDRFSGHQFPNYSSELNVNALLLGDSALYLCASSLGWAEGKDGYTFGSGTRLTVV.

J is TRBJ1-1 and V is TRBV5-6; D call uncertain. CDR1 and CDR2 from the germline V gene are SGHDT and YYEEEE. V shed 0 bases and J shed 3 bases, with 15 bases lying between them. CDR3 length: 16 amino acids. The CDR3 here is CASSLAGVGLDTEAFF. In DNA form, the CDR3 reads TGTGCCAGCAGCTTGGCTGGGGTAGGCCTAGACACTGAAGCTTTCTTT.

The chain has TRBV4-1 and TRBJ1-4; D gene ambiguous. This CDR3 has 12 residues. Germline V gene lookup returns CDR1 MGHRA and CDR2 YSYEKL. The V end was cut by 3 bases, the J end by 10 bases, with 9 bases between. CDR3 loop: CASSHHLGKLFF. In DNA, the CDR3 is TGCGCCAGCAGCCACCACTTAGGAAAACTGTTTTTT.

The CDR3 sequence: CASSLGLTGAGGNEQFF. CDR3 in DNA: TGTGCCAGCAGCTTGGGGCTAACGGGAGCGGGGGGAAATGAGCAGTTCTTC. The J gene is TRBJ2-1, the V gene TRBV5-6; TRBD2 agrees at 9 bases. Germline CDR1 and CDR2: SGHDT and YYEEEE. The J segment lost 7 bases and the V segment lost 0 bases, leaving 11 bases of the junction unmatched. CDR3 length equals 17 residues.

The V call is TRBV11-1, the J call TRBJ1-1; no reliable D call. V was pared by 1 base and J by 5 bases, with 8 bases between. Germline V gives CDR1 SGHAT, CDR2 FQDESV (reference sequence). CDR3 length equals 13 residues. The CDR3 DNA is TGTGCCAGCAGCTTAGTCGCGGCGACTGAAGCTTTCTTT. Its protein is CASSLVAATEAFF.

J is TRBJ2-5 and V is TRBV9; 7 nucleotides align to TRBD1. Germline CDR1 is SGDLS and CDR2 is YYNGEE. The CDR3 has 14 residues. The V segment lost 3 bases and the J segment 5 bases; nucleotides outside the gene matches: 7. DNA of the CDR3: TGTGCCAGCAGCGCTTACAGGGGTGGGGAGACCCAGTACTTC. It yields the protein CASSAYRGGETQYF.

In its sample, this clone was seen once. The rearrangement links TRBV19 to TRBJ1-5, with a tentative D call TRBD1 (6 bases). The CDR3 is 17 residues long. The V and J ends lost 6 bases and 7 bases respectively, with 25 bases between them. Germline CDR1 is LNHDA and CDR2 is SQIVND (reference sequence). CDR3 DNA sequence: TGTGCCAGTAGAGTGGGAGGGGGGTTGGAGGCAATCCAGCCCCAGCATTTT. This codes for CASRVGGGLEAIQPQHF.

V and J are TRBV28 and TRBJ2-7; no clear D. There are 12 residues in the CDR3. Germline V gene sequence: CDR1 MDHEN, CDR2 SYDVKM. Trimming took off 3 bases at V and 3 bases at J, with 6 bases between the two ends. CDR3 sequence (DNA): TGTGCCAGCAGTTTCCGGAGCTACGAGCAGTACTTC. This encodes CASSFRSYEQYF.

The table lists this clone with a few counts. The chain joins TRBV10-1 to TRBJ2-5, with 9 bases matching TRBD2. The trim removed 0 bases at V and 4 bases at J, leaving 9 bases unmatched. CDR1 is WNHNN, CDR2 SYGVQD, per germline (reference sequence). This CDR3 region has 17 residues. CDR3 residues: CASSESSGGPLAETQYF. The CDR3 DNA follows: TGCGCCAGCAGTGAGTCTAGCGGGGGCCCCTTGGCAGAGACCCAGTACTTC.

The genes are TRBV9 and TRBJ2-2; TRBD2 is a possible D gene (5 bases). V was cut by 2 bases and J by 1 base, with 12 bases left in between. The CDR3 sequence is 16 residues long. Germline CDR1 is SGDLS and CDR2 is YYNGEE. The CDR3 is CASSVWAGGNTGELFF. In DNA form, the CDR3 reads TGTGCCAGCAGCGTTTGGGCAGGAGGGAACACCGGGGAGCTGTTTTTT. Based on the CDR3 plus reference TRBV9 and TRBJ2-2, the full variable domain is DSGVTQTPKHLITATGQRVTLRCSPRSGDLSVYWYQQSLDQGLQFLIQYYNGEERAKGNILERFSAQQFPDLHSELNLSSLELGDSALYFCASSVWAGGNTGELFFGEGSRLTVL.

The chain recombines TRBV6-1 with TRBJ1-3; no reliable D call. The CDR3 is 15 residues long. The germline V gene encodes CDR1 MNHNS and CDR2 SASEGT. Trimming cost V 1 base and J 0 bases, with 7 bases left between them. The CDR3 is CASSEDAYSGNTIYF. CDR3 sequence (DNA): TGTGCCAGCAGTGAAGACGCCTACTCTGGAAACACCATATATTTT.

The V call is TRBV7-3, the J call TRBJ2-2; weak D call: TRBD1 (7 bases). With 3 bases removed from V and 6 bases from J, the gap between germline ends came to 11 bases. The V gene's germline CDR1 is SGHTA and CDR2 FQGTGA. There are 14 residues in the CDR3. The CDR3, as DNA: TGTGCCAGCAGCTTTGACAGGGAGGCCGGGGAGCTGTTTTTT. This sequence encodes CASSFDREAGELFF.